Presented here are 31 T cell receptor beta chains from one specimen sequenced in a study of response to subunit inactivated influenza vaccine. TCRdb reprocessed the RT-PCR reads with MiXCR, giving one entry per CDR3 protein. Seen here are approximately 500,000 distinct CDR3 sequences, approximately 20% observed once, and the top ten hold 2.8%. This sample also appeared in a second study, on T cells expressing NK-cell markers. That source reports: UMI-tagged 5'RACE template switching yielded the TCR beta cDNA.

The material sequenced was CD4+ T cells sorted from PBMCs, taken 11 to 12 days after vaccination. These receptors originate from a man aged 45-60 years who received an inactivated influenza vaccine.

The chain recombines TRBV29-1 with TRBJ2-1, with 13 bases aligning to TRBD2. This CDR3 is built from 14 residues. The trim removed 8 bases at V and 7 bases at J, leaving 8 bases unmatched. CDR1 and CDR2 (germline): SQVTM, ANQGSEA. Here the CDR3 DNA reads TGCAGCACTTCACTAGCGGGAGGGAGGAATGAGCAGTTCTTC. Amino acid sequence: CSTSLAGGRNEQFF.

CDR3: CASSLRGLNEQFF. The CDR3 bases are TGTGCCAGCAGCTTAAGGGGGTTAAATGAGCAGTTCTTC. The rearrangement joins TRBV7-2 to TRBJ2-1; D possibly corresponds to TRBD1 (6 bases). The V and J ends lost 2 bases and 7 bases respectively, with 9 bases between them. Germline assignment: CDR1 SGHTA and CDR2 FQGNSA. CDR3 length: 13 residues.

This clonotype turned up a few times. The genes are TRBV6-2 or TRBV6-3 and TRBJ2-2; a weak D match, TRBD2 (6 bases). CDR3 length: 14 amino acids. V was cut by 4 bases and J by 3 bases, with 9 bases left in between. Germline CDR1 reads MNHEY; CDR2 reads SVGEGT. This chain's CDR3 is CASSSGLYTGELFF. The CDR3 region has the DNA TGTGCCAGCAGTTCGGGACTTTACACCGGGGAGCTGTTTTTT.

This chain's CDR3 is CASGVVGYSPYGYTF. CDR3 in DNA: TGTGCCTCCGGGGTCGTAGGGTACAGTCCCTATGGCTACACCTTC. The chain is built from TRBV28 and TRBJ1-2; D is unresolved. The CDR3 runs to 15 residues. The germline V gene has CDR1 MDHEN and CDR2 SYDVKM. The V end was cut by 11 bases, the J end by 4 bases, with 23 bases between.

This clonotype was seen ten or more times. The genes are TRBV11-2 and TRBJ1-1, with D perhaps TRBD1 (6 bases). Germline lookup yields CDR1 SGHAT and CDR2 FQNNGV. V was shortened by 1 base and J by 8 bases, with 11 bases between the two germline ends. This CDR3 has 13 amino acids. In DNA form, the CDR3 reads TGTGCCAGCAGCTTAGTGGGGGGGCAGGAAGCTTTCTTT. Residues: CASSLVGGQEAFF.

This clonotype has just a few counts. This chain connects TRBV29-1 to TRBJ2-2; TRBD1 is a possible D gene (6 bases). Per germline, CDR1 SQVTM and CDR2 ANQGSEA. This CDR3 contains 16 residues. The V end lost 0 bases, the J end lost 1 base, and 12 bases lay between the germline ends. CDR3 DNA: TGCAGCGTTGAAGAAAGGCGCAGGGGGAACACCGGGGAGCTGTTTTTT. It yields the protein CSVEERRRGNTGELFF.

The chain couples TRBV12-3 or TRBV12-4 to TRBJ1-2; a possible D gene is TRBD1 (6 bases). Trimming took off 6 bases at V and 2 bases at J, with 13 bases between the two ends. This CDR3 contains 14 residues. The CDR3 DNA sequence: TGTGCCAGCAGACAGGGCGAGCCGAACTATGGCTACACCTTC. Residues: CASRQGEPNYGYTF.

This chain uses TRBV6-1 with TRBJ1-1; a possible D gene is TRBD1 (5 bases). CDR3 length: 14 amino acids. Germline lookup yields CDR1 MNHNS and CDR2 SASEGT. With 8 bases removed from V and 6 bases from J, the gap between germline ends came to 19 bases. CDR3 sequence reads: CASAQTEGFPEAFF. Written as DNA, the CDR3 is TGTGCCAGCGCTCAGACAGAGGGCTTCCCTGAAGCTTTCTTT.

The genes are TRBV4-3 and TRBJ1-4; D is unclear. The CDR3 has 15 residues. Germline assignment: CDR1 LGHNA and CDR2 YSLEER. Trimming removed 1 base from V and 7 bases from J, with 13 bases in between. The CDR3 DNA sequence: TGCGCCAGCAGCCAAGGGATCCAAACGGGTGAAAAACTGTTTTTT. This gives the protein CASSQGIQTGEKLFF.

The V and J genes are TRBV12-3 or TRBV12-4 and TRBJ2-5; D may be TRBD2 (6 bases). V lost 5 bases and J lost 5, with 12 bases in between. This CDR3 is 13 amino acids long. CDR3 in DNA: TGTGCCAGCAGTCCCGGGACTCCGGAGACCCAGTACTTC. It specifies CASSPGTPETQYF.

The chain joins TRBV5-6 to TRBJ2-4; TRBD1 matches at 8 bases. The CDR3 has 16 residues. Germline loops: CDR1 SGHDT, CDR2 YYEEEE. After removal of 4 bases from V and 7 bases from J, the junction contained 13 bases not matched to a gene. This chain's CDR3 is CASSSRIKDRVNIQYF. DNA for the CDR3: TGTGCCAGCAGCAGTCGAATAAAGGACAGGGTGAACATTCAGTACTTC.

The gene calls are TRBV6-2 or TRBV6-3 and TRBJ2-1; TRBD1 matches at 7 bases. V was pared by 2 bases and J by 9 bases, with 4 bases of the junction left unmatched. Germline V gene lookup returns CDR1 MNHEY and CDR2 SVGEGT. There are 13 residues in the CDR3. CDR3: CASSYLQGTEQFF. As DNA, the CDR3 is TGTGCCAGCAGTTACCTACAGGGGACTGAGCAGTTCTTC.

V usage is TRBV7-2 and J usage is TRBJ1-1, with D perhaps TRBD1 (6 bases). Trimming removed 5 bases at V and 3 bases at J, with 16 bases between. The CDR3 has 15 residues. Germline V CDR1 and CDR2: SGHTA, FQGNSA. CDR3 sequence reads: CASSRRAGADTEAFF. The CDR3 DNA sequence: TGTGCCAGCAGCCGGCGGGCGGGGGCGGACACTGAAGCTTTCTTT.

This clonotype was seen a few times. This rearrangement joins TRBV7-2 to TRBJ2-1; 11 positions match TRBD1. The CDR3 has 13 amino acids. V lost 4 bases and J lost 14; bases outside the gene matches: 7. The germline CDR1 and CDR2 sequences are SGHTA and FQGNSA. The CDR3 region has the DNA TGTGCCAGCAGCTCCCCGGGACAGGGGGTAAAGTTCTTC. Its translation is CASSSPGQGVKFF. The entire variable domain, with the rest obtained from reference TRBV7-2 and TRBJ2-1, is as follows: GAGVSQSPSNKVTEKGKDVELRCDPISGHTALYWYRQSLGQGLEFLIYFQGNSAPDKSGLPSDRFSAERTGGSVSTLTIQRTQQEDSAVYLCASSSPGQGVKFFGPGTRLTVL.

This clonotype was seen repeatedly, ten times or more. This chain connects TRBV7-2 to TRBJ2-7; no reliable D call. This CDR3 has 13 amino acids. The ends were cut back, 3 bases at V and 2 bases at J, with 8 bases in the middle. Germline CDR1 SGHTA, CDR2 FQGNSA. The CDR3 loop reads CASSFTSAYEQYF. CDR3 coding DNA: TGTGCCAGCAGCTTCACCTCAGCCTACGAGCAGTACTTC.

This chain links TRBV20-1 with TRBJ2-7, with 9 bases that match TRBD1. The trim removed 4 bases at V and 1 base at J, leaving 5 bases unmatched. This CDR3 contains 14 residues. The germline V gene encodes CDR1 DFQATT and CDR2 SNEGSKA (reference sequence). The CDR3 sequence: CSATGQGNSYEQYF. The CDR3 DNA follows: TGCAGTGCTACAGGACAGGGGAATTCCTACGAGCAGTACTTC.

This clonotype was observed a few times. The chain joins TRBV7-9 to TRBJ1-6; 8 bases are a match to TRBD1. J was trimmed by 8 bases and V by 6 bases; bases with no gene match: 6. From germline, CDR1 is SEHNR and CDR2 FQNEAQ (reference sequence). The CDR3 spans 14 residues. In DNA form, the CDR3 reads TGTGCCAGCAGGGCCGGGACAGGCCATTCACCCCTCCACTTT. It is translated as CASRAGTGHSPLHF.

V usage is TRBV12-3 or TRBV12-4 and J usage is TRBJ2-7; the D is unclear. Trimming shortened V by 5 bases and J by 3 bases, and 11 bases separated the two germline ends. CDR3 length equals 13 residues. CDR3 residues: CASSLVHDYEQYF. In DNA, the CDR3 is TGTGCCAGCAGTCTAGTACACGACTACGAGCAGTACTTC.

V and J are TRBV12-3 or TRBV12-4 and TRBJ1-4, with 9 bases identical to TRBD1. J gave up 7 bases and V 7 bases, and 4 bases lay outside the gene matches. The CDR3 extends over 13 amino acids. The CDR3 DNA is TGTGCCAGCAAAGGGACAGGGAGTGAAAAACTGTTTTTT. Amino acids: CASKGTGSEKLFF.

This clonotype was recorded many times. The chain uses TRBV11-3 and TRBJ2-2, with D unresolved. There are 16 residues in the CDR3. Germline CDR1 and CDR2: SGHNT and YENEEA. Trimming took off 5 bases at V and 2 bases at J, with 15 bases between the two ends. The CDR3 nucleotides are TGTGCCAGCAGCCCTACGGACCAACCTAACACCGGGGAGCTGTTTTTT. Its protein is CASSPTDQPNTGELFF.

There are many counts of this clonotype. V is TRBV6-5 and J is TRBJ1-2; D not certain. Trimming removed 0 bases from V and 3 bases from J, with 11 bases in between. Germline-derived CDR1 and CDR2 are MNHEY and SVGAGI. There are 15 residues in the CDR3. DNA for the CDR3: TGTGCCAGCAGTTACTCAGGCGACGGGGACTATGGCTACACCTTC. Encoded protein: CASSYSGDGDYGYTF.

V gene TRBV20-1 combines with J gene TRBJ2-1, with 7 bases lining up with TRBD1. CDR1 is DFQATT and CDR2 is SNEGSKA in the germline V gene (reference sequence). This CDR3 is 15 amino acids long. V lost 2 bases to trimming and J lost 6 bases; unmatched junction nucleotides: 10. The chain's CDR3 is CSARNLFRDSNEQFF. The CDR3 DNA sequence: TGCAGTGCTAGAAATTTGTTTCGGGACAGCAATGAGCAGTTCTTC.

This clonotype was counted between two and nine times. The V gene is TRBV20-1, the J gene TRBJ2-3, with a possible D match to TRBD1 (5 bases). Germline CDR1 is DFQATT and CDR2 is SNEGSKA (reference sequence). Trimming cost V 3 bases and J 13 bases, with 17 bases left between them. The CDR3 extends over 12 amino acids. The CDR3 nucleotides are TGCAGTGCTAGTAATACACCCTTAGGGGAGTATTTT. Amino acids: CSASNTPLGEYF.

This clonotype was recorded a few times. This chain links TRBV7-3 with TRBJ2-2, with 8 bases fitting TRBD2. The trim removed 5 bases at V and 5 bases at J, leaving 13 bases unmatched. CDR3 length: 17 residues. The germline CDR1 and CDR2 sequences are SGHTA and FQGTGA. The CDR3 region is CASSPRGGALSTGELFF. CDR3 nucleotides: TGTGCCAGCAGCCCACGGGGGGGGGCGCTGAGTACCGGGGAGCTGTTTTTT.

This clonotype was seen a few times. The V gene is TRBV6-1, the J gene TRBJ2-3; 11 bases fit TRBD1. The germline CDR1 and CDR2 sequences are MNHNS and SASEGT. The CDR3 contains 14 residues. The ends lost 5 bases at V and 9 bases at J; junction bases unmatched: 7. CDR3 in amino acids: CASSTGTGGITQYF. The CDR3 DNA is TGTGCCAGCAGTACCGGGACAGGGGGTATCACGCAGTATTTT.

This clonotype has just a few counts. The rearrangement joins TRBV20-1 to TRBJ2-2, with 7 nucleotides matching TRBD2. The CDR3 is 15 residues long. V gave up 6 bases and J gave up 3 bases; unmatched junction bases: 10. The V gene's germline CDR1 is DFQATT and CDR2 SNEGSKA (reference sequence). In DNA, the CDR3 is TGCAGTGCCAGGGAGGGGTCTAGCCACACCGGGGAGCTGTTTTTT. This translates into CSAREGSSHTGELFF.

Written as DNA, the CDR3 is TGCGCCAGCGGGAAGGACGGCGATGTAGCTTTCTTT. Protein: CASGKDGDVAFF. The chain carries TRBV5-1 and TRBJ1-1; D is unclear. Trimming cost V 7 bases and J 10 bases, with 17 bases left between them. The germline gives CDR1 SGHRS, CDR2 YFSETQ. The CDR3 consists of 12 residues. Complete variable domain (other parts from reference TRBV5-1 and TRBJ1-1): KAGVTQTPRYLIKTRGQQVTLSCSPISGHRSVSWYQQTPGQGLQFLFEYFSETQRNKGNFPGRFSGRQFSNSRSEMNVSTLELGDSALYLCASGKDGDVAFFGQGTRLTVV.

A few counts support this clonotype. The chain employs TRBV11-2 and TRBJ2-5; D perhaps matches TRBD2 (6 bases). Germline loops: CDR1 SGHAT, CDR2 FQNNGV. V lost 6 bases and J 5 bases, leaving 16 bases between the germline ends. CDR3 size: 14 residues. This CDR3 reads CASSGGFATETQYF. The CDR3 DNA reads as TGTGCCAGCAGTGGGGGGTTTGCTACGGAGACCCAGTACTTC. Full variable domain (missing parts from reference TRBV11-2 and TRBJ2-5): EAGVAQSPRYKIIEKRQSVAFWCNPISGHATLYWYQQILGQGPKLLIQFQNNGVVDDSQLPKDRFSAERLKGVDSTLKIQPAKLEDSAVYLCASSGGFATETQYFGPGTRLLVL.

There are a few counts of this clonotype. V is TRBV7-2 and J is TRBJ2-7; D uncertain. CDR3 size: 13 residues. Germline lookup yields CDR1 SGHTA and CDR2 FQGNSA. Trimming cost V 3 bases and J 2 bases, with 8 bases left between them. DNA of the CDR3: TGTGCCAGCAGCTTCCTCCAGGCCTACGAGCAGTACTTC. Residues: CASSFLQAYEQYF. Variable domain in full (rest from reference TRBV7-2 and TRBJ2-7): GAGVSQSPSNKVTEKGKDVELRCDPISGHTALYWYRQSLGQGLEFLIYFQGNSAPDKSGLPSDRFSAERTGGSVSTLTIQRTQQEDSAVYLCASSFLQAYEQYFGPGTRLTVT.

The genes are TRBV20-1 and TRBJ2-5; possibly TRBD2 for D (5 bases). The CDR3 runs 13 residues. The V gene lost 7 bases and the J gene lost 1 base, with 13 bases spanning the gap. Germline CDR1 reads DFQATT; CDR2 reads SNEGSKA (reference sequence). The chain's CDR3 is CSGRRGGQETQYF. The CDR3 nucleotides are TGCAGTGGCAGACGGGGTGGCCAAGAGACCCAGTACTTC.

Concerning this clonotype: The junction shows a germline mismatch at one end, possibly a read error. The chain uses TRBV7-2 and TRBJ2-7, with TRBD2 matching over 7 bases. This CDR3 contains 14 residues. Germline V gene data show CDR1 as SGHTA and CDR2 as FQGNSA. This CDR3 is CASSVAGISYEQYF. CDR3 nucleotide sequence: TGTGCCAGCAGCGTAGCGGGTATCTCCTACGAGCAGTACTTC.